The source of this TCR beta chain is a study of blood T cell repertoires in COVID-19. Across the study: Samples taken during acute and convalescent COVID-19 were collected in the United States, Italy and Spain. Sample material is recorded as cDNA or gDNA derived from T cells, B-cell-depleted T cells, or PBMCs.

Authors' methods: How many nucleated cells were present was estimated from reference gene primer amplification. The data were produced by immunoSEQ multiplex PCR, yet TCRdb's version contains in-frame clones alone and is incomplete. The DNA gave D and trimming, while V, J and clone size come from that table. The profile shows some 290,000 clones, approximately 87% of them singletons. CDR1 is WSHSY and CDR2 is SAAADI in the germline V gene. V was pared by 10 bases and J by 4 bases, with 11 bases between. The length of the CDR3 is 12 residues. Followed over time, Seattle patients had been enrolled while infection was active.

The rearrangement links TRBV10-2 to TRBJ1-5, with a possible D match to TRBD1 (6 bases). Sequencing used peripheral blood. This receptor was taken from a woman between 25 and 40 years old with COVID-19, enrolled during active disease. CDR3 region: CATRDTNQPQHF. CDR3 sequence (DNA): TGCGCCACCCGGGACACTAATCAGCCCCAGCATTTT.